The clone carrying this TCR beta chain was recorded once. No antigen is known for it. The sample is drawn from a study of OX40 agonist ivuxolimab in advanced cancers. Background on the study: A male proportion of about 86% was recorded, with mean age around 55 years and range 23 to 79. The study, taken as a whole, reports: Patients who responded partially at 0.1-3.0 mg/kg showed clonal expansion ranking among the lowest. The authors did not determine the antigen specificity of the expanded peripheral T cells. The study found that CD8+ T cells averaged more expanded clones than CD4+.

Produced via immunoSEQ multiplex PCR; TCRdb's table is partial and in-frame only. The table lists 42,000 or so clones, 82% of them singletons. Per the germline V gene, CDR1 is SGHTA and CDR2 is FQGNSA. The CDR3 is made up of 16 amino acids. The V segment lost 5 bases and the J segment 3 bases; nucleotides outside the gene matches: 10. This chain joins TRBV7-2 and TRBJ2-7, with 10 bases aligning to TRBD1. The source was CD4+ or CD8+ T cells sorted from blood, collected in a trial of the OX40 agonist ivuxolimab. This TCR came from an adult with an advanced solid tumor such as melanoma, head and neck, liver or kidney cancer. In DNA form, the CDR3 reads TGTGCCAGCAGCCCCCCTCTGGGGACAGGGGACTACGAGCAGTACTTC. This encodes CASSPPLGTGDYEQYF.